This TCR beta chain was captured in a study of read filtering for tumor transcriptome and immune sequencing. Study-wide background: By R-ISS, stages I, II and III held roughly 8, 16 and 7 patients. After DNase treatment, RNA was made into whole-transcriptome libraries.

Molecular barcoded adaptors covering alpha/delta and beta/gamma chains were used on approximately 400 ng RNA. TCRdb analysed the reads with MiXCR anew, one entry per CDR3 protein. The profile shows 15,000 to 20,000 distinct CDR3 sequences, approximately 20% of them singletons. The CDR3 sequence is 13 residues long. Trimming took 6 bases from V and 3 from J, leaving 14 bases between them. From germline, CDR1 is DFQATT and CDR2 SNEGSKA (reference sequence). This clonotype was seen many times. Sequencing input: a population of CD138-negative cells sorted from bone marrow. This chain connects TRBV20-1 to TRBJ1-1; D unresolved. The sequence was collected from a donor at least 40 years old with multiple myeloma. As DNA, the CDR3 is TGCAGTGCCACACTAGGTACGGACACTGAAGCTTTCTTT. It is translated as CSATLGTDTEAFF.